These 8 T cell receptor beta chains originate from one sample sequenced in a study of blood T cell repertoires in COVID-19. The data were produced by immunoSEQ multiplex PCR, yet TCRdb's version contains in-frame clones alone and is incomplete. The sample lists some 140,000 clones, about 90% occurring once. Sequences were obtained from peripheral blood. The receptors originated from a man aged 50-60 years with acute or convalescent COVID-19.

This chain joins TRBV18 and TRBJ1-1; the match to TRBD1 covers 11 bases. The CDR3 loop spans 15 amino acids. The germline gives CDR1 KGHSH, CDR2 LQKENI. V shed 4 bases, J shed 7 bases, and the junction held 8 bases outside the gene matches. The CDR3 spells CASSLGTGGIGEAFF. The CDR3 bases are TGTGCCAGCTCACTGGGGACAGGGGGTATAGGTGAAGCTTTCTTT.

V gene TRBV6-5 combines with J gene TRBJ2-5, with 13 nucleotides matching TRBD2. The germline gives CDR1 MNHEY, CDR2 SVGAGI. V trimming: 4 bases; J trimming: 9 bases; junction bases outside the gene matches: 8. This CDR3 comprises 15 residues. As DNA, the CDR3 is TGTGCCAGCAGTTCGGGACTAGCGGGGAGAAAGGCCCAGTACTTC. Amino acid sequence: CASSSGLAGRKAQYF.

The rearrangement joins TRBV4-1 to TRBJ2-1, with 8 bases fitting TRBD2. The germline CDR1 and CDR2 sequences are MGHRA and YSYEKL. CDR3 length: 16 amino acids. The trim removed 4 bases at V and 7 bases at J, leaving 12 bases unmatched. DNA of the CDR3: TGCGCCAGCAGCCTCAGCGTGGGACTAGAGTATAATGAGCAGTTCTTC. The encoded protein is CASSLSVGLEYNEQFF.

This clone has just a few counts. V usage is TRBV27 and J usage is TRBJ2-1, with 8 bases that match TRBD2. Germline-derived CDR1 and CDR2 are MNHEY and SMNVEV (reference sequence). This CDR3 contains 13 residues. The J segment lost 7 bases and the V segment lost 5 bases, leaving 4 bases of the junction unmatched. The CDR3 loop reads CASSHGLANEQFF. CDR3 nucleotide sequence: TGTGCCAGCAGTCACGGACTAGCAAATGAGCAGTTCTTC.

The DNA for the CDR3 is TGTGCCAGCAGCTCGGGACAGTATGGCTACACCTTC. Translated: CASSSGQYGYTF. The J gene is TRBJ1-2, the V gene TRBV5-8; 7 bases are a match to TRBD1. The CDR3 has 12 amino acids. Germline CDR1 and CDR2: SGHTS and YDEGEE. The ends lost 3 bases at V and 5 bases at J; junction bases unmatched: 1.

CDR3: CASSIQGIEQYF. The CDR3 DNA is TGTGCCAGCAGTATACAGGGGATCGAGCAGTACTTC. The rearrangement joins TRBV6-2 or TRBV6-3 to TRBJ2-7; TRBD1 matches at 7 bases. This CDR3 has 12 amino acids. V lost 5 bases and J lost 6; bases outside the gene matches: 4. The germline gives CDR1 MNHEY, CDR2 SVGEGT.

CDR3 DNA: TGTGCCAGCAGCTCACTAGCGGGAGGGCCGGGCTCCTACAATGAGCAGTTCTTC. Encoded protein: CASSSLAGGPGSYNEQFF. The chain is built from TRBV11-2 and TRBJ2-1, with TRBD2 matching over 13 bases. This CDR3 contains 18 residues. Germline V lookup: CDR1 SGHAT, CDR2 FQNNGV. V dropped 4 bases and J dropped 0; count of bases not matched to a gene: 6.

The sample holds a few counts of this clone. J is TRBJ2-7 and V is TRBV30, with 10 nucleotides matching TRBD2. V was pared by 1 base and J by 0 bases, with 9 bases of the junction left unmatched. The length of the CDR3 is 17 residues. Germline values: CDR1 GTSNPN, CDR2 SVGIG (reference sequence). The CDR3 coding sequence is TGTGCCTGGAGTGGAAGACTAGCGGGCTTACTCTCCTACGAGCAGTACTTC. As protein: CAWSGRLAGLLSYEQYF. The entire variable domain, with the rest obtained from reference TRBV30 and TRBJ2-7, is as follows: SQTIHQWPATLVQPVGSPLSLECTVEGTSNPNLYWYRQAAGRGLQLLFYSVGIGQISSEVPQNLSASRPQDRQFILSSKKLLLSDSGFYLCAWSGRLAGLLSYEQYFGPGTRLTVT.